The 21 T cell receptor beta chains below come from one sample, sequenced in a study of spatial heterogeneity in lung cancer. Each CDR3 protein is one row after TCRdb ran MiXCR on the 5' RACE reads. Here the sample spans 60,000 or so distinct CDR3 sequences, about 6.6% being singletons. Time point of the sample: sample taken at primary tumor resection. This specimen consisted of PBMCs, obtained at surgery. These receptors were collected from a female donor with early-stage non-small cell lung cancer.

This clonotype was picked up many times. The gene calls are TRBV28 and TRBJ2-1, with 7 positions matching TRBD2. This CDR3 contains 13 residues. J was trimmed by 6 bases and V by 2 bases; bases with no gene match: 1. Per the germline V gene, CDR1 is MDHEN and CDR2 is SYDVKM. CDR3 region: CASSLREANEQFF. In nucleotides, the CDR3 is TGTGCCAGCAGTTTACGGGAGGCCAATGAGCAGTTCTTC.

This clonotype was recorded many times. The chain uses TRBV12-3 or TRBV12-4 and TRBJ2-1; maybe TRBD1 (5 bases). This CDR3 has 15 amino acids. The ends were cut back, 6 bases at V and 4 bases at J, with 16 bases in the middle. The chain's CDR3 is CASSWGGASYNEQFF. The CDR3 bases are TGTGCCAGCAGCTGGGGTGGGGCGAGTTACAATGAGCAGTTCTTC.

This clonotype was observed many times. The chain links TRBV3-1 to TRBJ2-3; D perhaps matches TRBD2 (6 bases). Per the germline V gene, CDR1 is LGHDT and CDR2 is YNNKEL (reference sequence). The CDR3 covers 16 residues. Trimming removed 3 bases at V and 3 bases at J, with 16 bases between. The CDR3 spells CASSHSGLAETDTQYF. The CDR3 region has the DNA TGTGCCAGCAGCCATTCTGGGTTAGCGGAGACAGATACGCAGTATTTT.

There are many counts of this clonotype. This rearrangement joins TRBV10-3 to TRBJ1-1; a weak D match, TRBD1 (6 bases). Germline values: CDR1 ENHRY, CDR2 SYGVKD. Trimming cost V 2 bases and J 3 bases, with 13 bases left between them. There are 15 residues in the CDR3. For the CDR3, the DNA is TGTGCCATCAGTGAGAGGACCCGACAGGACACTGAAGCTTTCTTT. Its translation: CAISERTRQDTEAFF.

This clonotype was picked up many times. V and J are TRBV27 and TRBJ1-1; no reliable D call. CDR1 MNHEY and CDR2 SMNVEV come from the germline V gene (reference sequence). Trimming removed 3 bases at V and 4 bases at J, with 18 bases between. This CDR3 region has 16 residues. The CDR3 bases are TGTGCCAGCAGTTTTAGTATCGGGGTTTTTGGCACTGAAGCTTTCTTT. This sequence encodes CASSFSIGVFGTEAFF.

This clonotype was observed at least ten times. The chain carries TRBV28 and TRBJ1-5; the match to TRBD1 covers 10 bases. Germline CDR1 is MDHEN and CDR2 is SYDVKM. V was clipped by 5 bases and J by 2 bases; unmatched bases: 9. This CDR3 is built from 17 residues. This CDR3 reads CASSPGQGTVGNQPQHF. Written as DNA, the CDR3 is TGTGCCAGCAGTCCGGGACAGGGGACGGTGGGCAATCAGCCCCAGCATTTT. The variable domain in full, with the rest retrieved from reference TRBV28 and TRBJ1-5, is DVKVTQSSRYLVKRTGEKVFLECVQDMDHENMFWYRQDPGLGLRLIYFSYDVKMKEKGDIPEGYSVSREKKERFSLILESASTNQTSMYLCASSPGQGTVGNQPQHFGDGTRLSIL.

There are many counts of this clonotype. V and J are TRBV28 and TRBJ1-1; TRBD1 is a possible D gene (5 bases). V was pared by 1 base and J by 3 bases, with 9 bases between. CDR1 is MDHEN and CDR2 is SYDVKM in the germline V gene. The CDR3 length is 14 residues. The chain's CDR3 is CASSLSQGYTEAFF. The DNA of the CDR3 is TGTGCCAGCAGTTTATCCCAGGGTTACACTGAAGCTTTCTTT.

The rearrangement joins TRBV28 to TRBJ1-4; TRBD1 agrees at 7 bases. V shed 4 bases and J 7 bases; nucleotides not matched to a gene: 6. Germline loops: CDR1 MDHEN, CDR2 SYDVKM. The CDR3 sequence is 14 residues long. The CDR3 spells CASSSGGWGEKLFF. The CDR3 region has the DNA TGTGCCAGCAGTTCAGGGGGATGGGGTGAAAAACTGTTTTTT.

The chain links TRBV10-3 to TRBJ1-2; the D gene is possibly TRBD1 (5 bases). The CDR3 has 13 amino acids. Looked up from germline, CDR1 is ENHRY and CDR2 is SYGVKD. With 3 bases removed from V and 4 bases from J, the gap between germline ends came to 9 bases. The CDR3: CAISERGLYGYTF. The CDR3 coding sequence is TGTGCCATCAGTGAAAGGGGCCTCTATGGCTACACCTTC.

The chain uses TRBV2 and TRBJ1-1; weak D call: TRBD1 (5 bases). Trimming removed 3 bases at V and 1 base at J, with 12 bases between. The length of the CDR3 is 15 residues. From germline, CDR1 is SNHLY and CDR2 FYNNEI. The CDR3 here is CASSDQGRANTEAFF. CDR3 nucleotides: TGTGCCAGCAGTGACCAGGGCCGGGCGAACACTGAAGCTTTCTTT.

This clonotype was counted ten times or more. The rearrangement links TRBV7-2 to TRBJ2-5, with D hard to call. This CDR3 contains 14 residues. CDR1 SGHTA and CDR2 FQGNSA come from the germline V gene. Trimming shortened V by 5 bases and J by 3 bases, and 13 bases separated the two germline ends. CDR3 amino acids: CASSLSVAKETQYF. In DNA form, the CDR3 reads TGTGCCAGCAGCCTATCCGTGGCTAAAGAGACCCAGTACTTC.

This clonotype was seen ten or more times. CDR3 sequence (DNA): TGTGCCAGCAGTCCCGGGACGGGCGTGCTCACTGAAGCTTTCTTT. It specifies CASSPGTGVLTEAFF. The V gene is TRBV6-5, the J gene TRBJ1-1; weak D call: TRBD1 (5 bases). The germline V gene encodes CDR1 MNHEY and CDR2 SVGAGI. CDR3 length: 15 amino acids. V was clipped by 5 bases and J by 4 bases, with 17 bases between them.

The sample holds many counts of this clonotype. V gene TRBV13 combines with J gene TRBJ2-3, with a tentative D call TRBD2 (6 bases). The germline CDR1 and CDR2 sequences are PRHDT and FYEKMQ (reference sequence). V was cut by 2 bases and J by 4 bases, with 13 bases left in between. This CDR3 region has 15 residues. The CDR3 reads CASSLSTTGADTQYF. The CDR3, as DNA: TGTGCCAGCAGCTTAAGCACCACGGGGGCAGATACGCAGTATTTT. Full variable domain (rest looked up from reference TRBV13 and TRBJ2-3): AAGVIQSPRHLIKEKRETATLKCYPIPRHDTVYWYQQGPGQDPQFLISFYEKMQSDKGSIPDRFSAQQFSDYHSELNMSSLELGDSALYFCASSLSTTGADTQYFGPGTRLTVL.

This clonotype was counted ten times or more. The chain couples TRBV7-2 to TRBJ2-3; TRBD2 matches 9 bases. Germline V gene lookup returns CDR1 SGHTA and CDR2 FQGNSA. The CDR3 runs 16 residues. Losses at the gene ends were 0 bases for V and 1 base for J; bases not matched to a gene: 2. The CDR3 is CASSLAIAGGTDTQYF. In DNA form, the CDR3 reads TGTGCCAGCAGCTTAGCTATAGCGGGAGGCACAGATACGCAGTATTTT.

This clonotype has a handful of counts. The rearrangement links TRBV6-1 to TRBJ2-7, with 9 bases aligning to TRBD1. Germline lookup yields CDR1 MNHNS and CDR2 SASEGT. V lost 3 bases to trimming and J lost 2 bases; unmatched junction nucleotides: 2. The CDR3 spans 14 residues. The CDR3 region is CASSDRDRAYEQYF. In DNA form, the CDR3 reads TGTGCCAGCAGTGACCGGGACAGGGCCTACGAGCAGTACTTC.

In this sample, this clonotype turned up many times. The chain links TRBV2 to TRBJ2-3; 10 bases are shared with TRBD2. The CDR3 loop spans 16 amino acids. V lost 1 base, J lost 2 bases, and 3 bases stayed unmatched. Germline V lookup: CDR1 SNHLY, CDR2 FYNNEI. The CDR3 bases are TGTGCCAGCAGTGAAGAAGCGGGGGGGTTCACAGATACGCAGTATTTT. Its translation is CASSEEAGGFTDTQYF.

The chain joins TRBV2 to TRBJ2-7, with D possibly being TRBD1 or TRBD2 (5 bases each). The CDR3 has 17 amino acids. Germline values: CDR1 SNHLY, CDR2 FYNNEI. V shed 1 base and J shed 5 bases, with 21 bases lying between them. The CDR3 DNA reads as TGTGCCAGCAGTGAAGGTGGGTTCTGGGACCGCACCAACGAGCAGTACTTC. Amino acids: CASSEGGFWDRTNEQYF.

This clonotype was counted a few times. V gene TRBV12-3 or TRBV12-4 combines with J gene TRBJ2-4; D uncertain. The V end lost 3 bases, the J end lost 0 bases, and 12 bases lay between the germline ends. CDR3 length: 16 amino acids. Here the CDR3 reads CASSFSGRLAKNIQYF. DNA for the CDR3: TGTGCCAGCAGTTTTAGTGGCAGGTTAGCCAAAAACATTCAGTACTTC.

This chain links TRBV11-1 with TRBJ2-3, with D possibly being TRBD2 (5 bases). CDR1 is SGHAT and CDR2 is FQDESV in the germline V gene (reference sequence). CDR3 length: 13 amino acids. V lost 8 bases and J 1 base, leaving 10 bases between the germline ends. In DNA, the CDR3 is TGTGCCAGCGGGGAGCCTGGCACAGATACGCAGTATTTT. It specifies CASGEPGTDTQYF.

CDR3 residues: CASSLGQPGQPQHF. DNA for the CDR3: TGTGCCAGCAGCTTAGGACAGCCTGGGCAGCCCCAGCATTTT. The rearrangement links TRBV7-9 to TRBJ1-5; the D gene is possibly TRBD1 (5 bases). The CDR3 consists of 14 residues. Trimming stripped 1 base from V and 7 bases from J, with 11 bases between. The germline gives CDR1 SEHNR, CDR2 FQNEAQ (reference sequence).

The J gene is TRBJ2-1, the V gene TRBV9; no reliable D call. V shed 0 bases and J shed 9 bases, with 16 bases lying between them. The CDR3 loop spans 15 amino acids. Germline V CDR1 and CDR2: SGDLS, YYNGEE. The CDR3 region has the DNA TGTGCCAGCAGCGTAGACTGGCAATCTTGGAGTGAGCAGTTCTTC. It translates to CASSVDWQSWSEQFF. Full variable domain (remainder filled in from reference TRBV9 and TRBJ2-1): DSGVTQTPKHLITATGQRVTLRCSPRSGDLSVYWYQQSLDQGLQFLIQYYNGEERAKGNILERFSAQQFPDLHSELNLSSLELGDSALYFCASSVDWQSWSEQFFGPGTRLTVL.